These 29 T cell receptor beta chains were all obtained from the same sample, sequenced in a study of Graves' ophthalmopathy and Graves' hyperthyroidism. Researchers took RNA transcripts and amplified TCR beta CDR3 regions from them. HTBI primers were employed in first-round RT-PCR, then a second-round multiplex PCR followed. TCRdb used MiXCR to reprocess the multiplex PCR reads, holding one entry per CDR3 protein. Of 650,000 to 900,000 distinct CDR3 sequences listed, 40% are singletons. Sample: peripheral blood. These receptor sequences come from an adult man with Graves' ophthalmopathy.

This clonotype appeared once. The V call is TRBV20-1, the J call TRBJ1-2; D gene ambiguous. The length of the CDR3 is 15 residues. V lost 3 bases and J lost 0, with 14 bases in between. The germline V gene encodes CDR1 DFQATT and CDR2 SNEGSKA (reference sequence). CDR3 loop: CSASFPGITNYGYTF. The CDR3, as DNA: TGCAGTGCTAGCTTTCCAGGAATAACTAACTATGGCTACACCTTC.

J is TRBJ1-2 and V is TRBV25-1, with D unclear. The V gene lost 6 bases and the J gene lost 6 bases, with 8 bases spanning the gap. Germline values: CDR1 MGHDK, CDR2 SYGVNS. There are 11 residues in the CDR3. The CDR3 DNA reads as TGTGCCAGCAGCGACGGGAATGGCTACACCTTC. It codes for CASSDGNGYTF.

This clonotype appeared a few times. The V gene is TRBV20-1, the J gene TRBJ1-5, with D tentatively TRBD1 (5 bases). The germline V gene has CDR1 DFQATT and CDR2 SNEGSKA (reference sequence). The CDR3 contains 13 residues. Trimming cost V 3 bases and J 5 bases, with 11 bases left between them. The DNA for the CDR3 is TGCAGTGCTAGGGGGGACTCTTATCAGCCCCAGCATTTT. Protein: CSARGDSYQPQHF.

In this sample, this clonotype turned up a few times. This rearrangement joins TRBV2 to TRBJ1-2, with D possibly matching TRBD1 (5 bases). Trimming shortened V by 5 bases and J by 7 bases, and 17 bases separated the two germline ends. CDR3 length equals 14 residues. Germline loops: CDR1 SNHLY, CDR2 FYNNEI. CDR3 nucleotides: TGTGCCAGCAGTTCTGAGCAGGGTTCGGGTGGCTACACCTTC. Its translation: CASSSEQGSGGYTF. The full variable domain, with the rest looked up from reference TRBV2 and TRBJ1-2, is EPEVTQTPSHQVTQMGQEVILRCVPISNHLYFYWYRQILGQKVEFLVSFYNNEISEKSEIFDDQFSVERPDGSNFTLKIRSTKLEDSAMYFCASSSEQGSGGYTFGSGTRLTVV.

This clonotype was detected only a few times. An end of the junction does not agree with germline; a read error may underlie this. This chain joins TRBV12-3 or TRBV12-4 and TRBJ1-6, with a weak D call TRBD1 (5 bases). The CDR3 is 17 amino acids. The CDR3 coding sequence is TGTGCCAGCAGTTTAGAGGTGGGACGCTCCAATAATTCACCCCTCCACTTT. Its protein is CASSLEVGRSNNSPLHF.

The CDR3 reads CASSFRPSLRTQETQYF. The CDR3 DNA follows: TGTGCCAGCAGCTTCCGGCCTAGCCTAAGAACACAAGAGACCCAGTACTTC. The chain carries TRBV7-3 and TRBJ2-5, with D maybe TRBD2 (5 bases). This CDR3 is built from 17 residues. V was shortened by 3 bases and J by 2 bases, with 19 bases between the two germline ends. CDR1 is SGHTA, CDR2 FQGTGA, per germline.

The chain links TRBV7-9 to TRBJ1-5; 7 bases are a match to TRBD1. The ends lost 6 bases at V and 5 bases at J; junction bases unmatched: 10. The CDR3 has 15 amino acids. Germline V lookup: CDR1 SEHNR, CDR2 FQNEAQ (reference sequence). The CDR3 reads CASSYGQAPDQPQHF. CDR3 bases: TGTGCCAGCAGTTACGGACAGGCACCGGATCAGCCCCAGCATTTT. Complete variable domain (other parts from reference TRBV7-9 and TRBJ1-5): DTGVSQNPRHKITKRGQNVTFRCDPISEHNRLYWYRQTLGQGPEFLTYFQNEAQLEKSRLLSDRFSAERPKGSFSTLEIQRTEQGDSAMYLCASSYGQAPDQPQHFGDGTRLSIL.

This clonotype has just a few counts. CDR3 sequence: CASSLDPDSAYEQYF. CDR3 sequence (DNA): TGTGCCAGCAGCTTAGATCCGGACTCAGCCTACGAGCAGTACTTC. J is TRBJ2-7 and V is TRBV11-2, with D tentatively TRBD2 (5 bases). Germline CDR1 and CDR2: SGHAT and FQNNGV. V was pared by 0 bases and J by 2 bases, with 11 bases between. The CDR3 length is 15 residues. The full variable domain, rest sourced from reference TRBV11-2 and TRBJ2-7, is EAGVAQSPRYKIIEKRQSVAFWCNPISGHATLYWYQQILGQGPKLLIQFQNNGVVDDSQLPKDRFSAERLKGVDSTLKIQPAKLEDSAVYLCASSLDPDSAYEQYFGPGTRLTVT.

A few counts support this clonotype. This sequence joins TRBV11-2 and TRBJ2-7; TRBD2 agrees at 8 bases. Looked up from germline, CDR1 is SGHAT and CDR2 is FQNNGV. V lost 1 base, J lost 4 bases, and 3 bases stayed unmatched. The CDR3 loop spans 14 amino acids. CDR3 sequence (DNA): TGTGCCAGCAGCTTAGGTAGCGGGGTATACGAGCAGTACTTC. Its translation: CASSLGSGVYEQYF.

The chain couples TRBV19 to TRBJ1-1; D is undetermined. The CDR3 covers 15 residues. CDR1 LNHDA and CDR2 SQIVND come from the germline V gene (reference sequence). Trimming took off 3 bases at V and 1 base at J, with 12 bases between the two ends. The CDR3 region is CASSISDVANTEAFF. The CDR3 coding sequence is TGTGCCAGTAGTATTTCGGACGTAGCGAACACTGAAGCTTTCTTT.

This clonotype was counted ten times or more. In DNA, the CDR3 is TGCAGCGTAGTGACAGGGATGAGGCAAGATACGCAGTATTTT. This translates into CSVVTGMRQDTQYF. The chain joins TRBV29-1 to TRBJ2-3; 7 positions agree with TRBD1. Germline loops: CDR1 SQVTM, CDR2 ANQGSEA. V shed 6 bases and J 5 bases; nucleotides not matched to a gene: 11. The CDR3 consists of 14 residues.

This clonotype was recorded at least ten times. The genes are TRBV10-2 and TRBJ1-1, with D possibly being TRBD1 (5 bases). CDR1 is WSHSY and CDR2 is SAAADI in the germline V gene. The germline V and J ends were trimmed by 4 bases and 5 bases, with 11 bases remaining between them. This CDR3 is 13 amino acids long. The CDR3 reads CASSGGGATEAFF. In DNA form, the CDR3 reads TGCGCCAGCAGTGGGGGAGGGGCAACTGAAGCTTTCTTT.

The chain couples TRBV7-9 to TRBJ2-5; 10 nucleotides agree with TRBD1. V lost 7 bases to trimming and J lost 5 bases; unmatched junction nucleotides: 4. This CDR3 is 13 amino acids long. In germline, CDR1 is SEHNR, CDR2 FQNEAQ (reference sequence). As DNA, the CDR3 is TGTGCCAGCACGACAGGGGGCGGTGAGACCCAGTACTTC. It encodes CASTTGGGETQYF.

This clonotype showed up just once. This chain connects TRBV7-2 to TRBJ2-5, with D uncertain. CDR1 is SGHTA and CDR2 is FQGNSA in the germline V gene. The CDR3 spans 16 residues. V lost 6 bases to trimming and J lost 2 bases, with 19 bases between them. The CDR3 DNA sequence: TGTGCCAGCAGTTACGGGTTAGGGCACCGTCAAGAGACCCAGTACTTC. Its translation: CASSYGLGHRQETQYF. Together with reference TRBV7-2 and TRBJ2-5, the CDR3 gives the full variable domain: GAGVSQSPSNKVTEKGKDVELRCDPISGHTALYWYRQSLGQGLEFLIYFQGNSAPDKSGLPSDRFSAERTGGSVSTLTIQRTQQEDSAVYLCASSYGLGHRQETQYFGPGTRLLVL.

This clonotype showed up just a few times. It may be a read error: a sequence one base away is much more abundant. The V gene is TRBV7-9, the J gene TRBJ2-5, with D possibly being TRBD1 (6 bases). V lost 5 bases to trimming and J lost 4 bases, with 11 bases between them. The CDR3 is made up of 13 amino acids. Per the germline V gene, CDR1 is SEHNR and CDR2 is FQNEAQ (reference sequence). The CDR3 nucleotides read TGTGCCAGCAGCCCCGACAGGCGAGAGACCCAGTACTTC. Its translation is CASSPDRRETQYF.

This clonotype occurred many times. This sequence joins TRBV25-1 and TRBJ1-2; a weak D match, TRBD1 (5 bases). The germline CDR1 and CDR2 sequences are MGHDK and SYGVNS. V shed 3 bases and J shed 14 bases, with 16 bases lying between them. The CDR3 length is 12 residues. The CDR3 DNA reads TGTGCCAGCAGTGATAGTGCCGGGGCGAGGACCTTC. Its protein product is CASSDSAGARTF.

Turning to this clonotype: One end of the junction varies from germline; a read error may be responsible. V usage is TRBV20-1 and J usage is TRBJ1-3; no reliable D call. The CDR3 has 14 amino acids. Germline values: CDR1 DFQATT, CDR2 SNEGSKA (reference sequence). In DNA, the CDR3 is TGCGGTGCTAGTAGGACGGTTCCAGGAAACACCATATATTTT. Its translation: CGASRTVPGNTIYF.

The chain links TRBV7-2 to TRBJ1-2; possible D gene TRBD1, 5 bases. The V end lost 7 bases, the J end lost 4 bases, and 19 bases lay between the germline ends. This CDR3 contains 15 residues. From germline, CDR1 is SGHTA and CDR2 FQGNSA. The CDR3 DNA is TGTGCCAGCACATCCGAAAGGGGCTCTGGCTATGGCTACACCTTC. Translating it yields CASTSERGSGYGYTF. Drawing the rest from reference TRBV7-2 and TRBJ1-2, the complete variable domain is GAGVSQSPSNKVTEKGKDVELRCDPISGHTALYWYRQSLGQGLEFLIYFQGNSAPDKSGLPSDRFSAERTGGSVSTLTIQRTQQEDSAVYLCASTSERGSGYGYTFGSGTRLTVV.

This clonotype has only a few counts. The rearrangement joins TRBV20-1 to TRBJ2-5, with D unresolved. V dropped 4 bases and J dropped 0 bases, with 12 bases sitting between them. Germline loops: CDR1 DFQATT, CDR2 SNEGSKA (reference sequence). The CDR3 is 14 residues long. The CDR3 nucleotides read TGCAGTGCTAATTTGGACGGACACCAAGAGACCCAGTACTTC. As protein: CSANLDGHQETQYF.

This clonotype came up a few times. J is TRBJ1-5 and V is TRBV4-2; 10 bases match TRBD1. After removal of 0 bases from V and 8 bases from J, the junction contained 7 bases not matched to a gene. The CDR3 sequence is 16 residues long. Germline CDR1 and CDR2: LGHNA and YNFKEQ. The CDR3 here is CASSQDWTGGLKPQHF. CDR3 DNA: TGTGCCAGCAGCCAAGATTGGACAGGGGGTTTGAAGCCCCAGCATTTT.

The CDR3: CASSEGDREDSPLHF. CDR3 DNA sequence: TGTGCCAGCAGTGAGGGGGACAGGGAGGATTCACCCCTCCACTTT. The V and J genes are TRBV25-1 and TRBJ1-6; 9 positions agree with TRBD1. V dropped 3 bases and J dropped 8; count of bases not matched to a gene: 5. CDR1 MGHDK and CDR2 SYGVNS come from the germline V gene. The CDR3 sequence is 15 residues long.

The chain links TRBV9 to TRBJ2-2, with 7 bases fitting TRBD1. The J segment lost 2 bases and the V segment lost 7 bases, leaving 5 bases of the junction unmatched. Looked up from germline, CDR1 is SGDLS and CDR2 is YYNGEE. The CDR3 is 14 residues long. The CDR3 DNA follows: TGTGCCAGCCTCGGACAGGCCAACACCGGGGAGCTGTTTTTT. Translating it yields CASLGQANTGELFF.

V gene TRBV7-9 combines with J gene TRBJ1-4; 7 bases line up with TRBD1. CDR3 length: 16 amino acids. Germline values: CDR1 SEHNR, CDR2 FQNEAQ (reference sequence). The ends lost 5 bases at V and 2 bases at J; junction bases unmatched: 8. CDR3 loop: CASSNNRGGTNEKLFF. The CDR3 DNA follows: TGTGCCAGCAGCAATAACAGGGGTGGTACTAATGAAAAACTGTTTTTT.

The CDR3 loop reads CASVTGVGANVLTF. In nucleotides, the CDR3 is TGTGCCAGCGTTACAGGGGTCGGGGCCAACGTCCTGACTTTC. The chain couples TRBV25-1 to TRBJ2-6; TRBD1 agrees at 7 bases. V lost 8 bases and J lost 4; bases outside the gene matches: 5. The CDR3 sequence is 14 residues long. CDR1 is MGHDK, CDR2 SYGVNS, per germline.

This chain joins TRBV25-1 and TRBJ2-7; D unresolved. V lost 5 bases and J 6 bases, leaving 11 bases between the germline ends. The CDR3 is 12 amino acids. Germline CDR1 MGHDK, CDR2 SYGVNS. The CDR3 DNA follows: TGTGCCAGCAGTTCGTCTTATGGCGAGCAGTACTTC. Protein: CASSSSYGEQYF.

In this sample, this clonotype turned up many times. The rearrangement links TRBV29-1 to TRBJ1-2; tentatively, D is TRBD1 (6 bases). The CDR3 is 13 residues long. The V end lost 7 bases, the J end lost 4 bases, and 16 bases lay between the germline ends. Looked up from germline, CDR1 is SQVTM and CDR2 is ANQGSEA. The DNA for the CDR3 is TGCAGCGGGGGGGGGCTCTCCCCCTATGGCTACACCTTC. Its translation: CSGGGLSPYGYTF.

With regard to this clonotype: It may be a read error: a sequence one base away is much more abundant. This CDR3 reads CASGSVRGSNTEAFF. CDR3 DNA: TGCGCCAGCGGCTCCGTCAGGGGCTCGAACACTGAAGCTTTCTTT. The chain uses TRBV5-1 and TRBJ1-1, with a tentative D call TRBD1 (6 bases). This CDR3 is 15 amino acids long. Germline V lookup: CDR1 SGHRS, CDR2 YFSETQ. Trimming left V 7 bases short and J 1 base short, with 17 bases between.

The chain recombines TRBV20-1 with TRBJ1-1, with D perhaps matching TRBD1 (6 bases). Per germline, CDR1 DFQATT and CDR2 SNEGSKA (reference sequence). V lost 3 bases to trimming and J lost 1 base, with 12 bases between them. The CDR3 runs to 14 residues. CDR3 DNA sequence: TGCAGTGCTAGGGGGGGACAAGCGAACACTGAAGCTTTCTTT. Translating it yields CSARGGQANTEAFF.

This clonotype showed up many times. CDR3 DNA sequence: TGCGCCAGCGGTCCCGGTAACTATGGCTACACCTTC. Its protein is CASGPGNYGYTF. The chain has TRBV10-1 and TRBJ1-2; D unresolved. Germline V gene lookup returns CDR1 WNHNN and CDR2 SYGVQD (reference sequence). The V gene lost 8 bases and the J gene lost 1 base, with 8 bases spanning the gap. The CDR3 has 12 residues.